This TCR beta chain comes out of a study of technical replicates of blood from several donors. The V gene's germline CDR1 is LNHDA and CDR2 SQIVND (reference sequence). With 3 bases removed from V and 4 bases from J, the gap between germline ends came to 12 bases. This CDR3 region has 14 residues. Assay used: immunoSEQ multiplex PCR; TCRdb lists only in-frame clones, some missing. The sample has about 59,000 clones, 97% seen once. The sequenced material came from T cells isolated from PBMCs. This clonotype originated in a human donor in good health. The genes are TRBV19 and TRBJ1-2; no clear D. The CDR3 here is CASSIGPGPYGYTF. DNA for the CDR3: TGTGCCAGTAGTATTGGCCCGGGTCCCTATGGCTACACCTTC.